The 28 T cell receptor beta chains below were found in one sample sequenced in a study of T cell repertoires in cytomegalovirus infection. TCRdb reprocessed the reads with MiXCR, giving one entry per CDR3 protein. In the table there are approximately 50,000 distinct CDR3 sequences, 20% to 25% of which are singletons. These receptors have no known antigen. The sequencing used CD8+ T cells from cultured PBMCs, collected from culture after CMV antigen stimulation. These receptors were taken from a human donor in good health (CMV status not recorded). Some clones in this sample may be carry-over from other donors' samples.

V is TRBV7-2 and J is TRBJ2-1; D gene uncertain. V was shortened by 1 base and J by 9 bases, with 7 bases between the two germline ends. The CDR3 has 12 residues. The germline V gene encodes CDR1 SGHTA and CDR2 FQGNSA. The CDR3 nucleotides read TGTGCCAGCAGCTTAGGTCCGGGTGAGCAGTTCTTC. Protein sequence: CASSLGPGEQFF.

This clonotype was recorded a few times. The J gene is TRBJ2-7, the V gene TRBV5-5; D gene uncertain. This CDR3 has 13 amino acids. Looked up from germline, CDR1 is SGHKS and CDR2 is YYEKEE (reference sequence). With 1 base removed from V and 4 bases from J, the gap between germline ends came to 9 bases. The CDR3, as DNA: TGTGCCAGCAGCTTGAGGAGCGTGTACGAGCAGTACTTC. Protein: CASSLRSVYEQYF.

J is TRBJ1-2 and V is TRBV25-1; 11 bases are shared with TRBD1. The germline V gene encodes CDR1 MGHDK and CDR2 SYGVNS. This CDR3 is 14 amino acids long. The V gene end was trimmed by 6 bases and the J gene end by 10 bases; junction bases not matched to a gene: 10. The CDR3 nucleotides read TGTGCCAGCAGCAAAGGACAGGGGGCCCTTGTCTACACCTTC. It specifies CASSKGQGALVYTF.

This clonotype was detected only a few times. This chain joins TRBV7-2 and TRBJ2-1; D is tentatively TRBD1 or TRBD2 (6 bases each). Germline loops: CDR1 SGHTA, CDR2 FQGNSA. Trimming pared 5 bases from V and 2 bases from J, leaving 13 bases between. This CDR3 region has 15 residues. The CDR3 DNA reads as TGTGCCAGCAGCGACGGGGGCCTCACCTACAATGAGCAGTTCTTC. It yields the protein CASSDGGLTYNEQFF.

The V call is TRBV27, the J call TRBJ2-7, with D unresolved. The CDR3 covers 13 residues. Germline V gene sequence: CDR1 MNHEY, CDR2 SMNVEV (reference sequence). V lost 2 bases, J lost 7 bases, and 12 bases lay in between. CDR3 DNA: TGTGCCAGCAGTTTAAGTCTCTCCGGGGAGCAGTACTTC. Translated, it gives CASSLSLSGEQYF.

J is TRBJ2-7 and V is TRBV7-9; 9 bases match TRBD1. Unmatched junction bases numbered 8, after V lost 2 bases and J lost 6 bases. CDR1 is SEHNR and CDR2 is FQNEAQ in the germline V gene (reference sequence). The length of the CDR3 is 15 residues. CDR3 residues: CASSLTTTGGIEQYF. The CDR3 bases are TGTGCCAGCAGCTTAACTACTACAGGGGGCATCGAGCAGTACTTC.

This clonotype was counted at least ten times. The chain links TRBV5-1 to TRBJ2-1; TRBD2 aligns across 10 bases. The ends lost 3 bases at V and 8 bases at J; junction bases unmatched: 2. Germline V gives CDR1 SGHRS, CDR2 YFSETQ. The CDR3 contains 13 residues. CDR3 in amino acids: CASSWTSGYEQFF. As DNA, the CDR3 is TGCGCCAGCAGCTGGACTAGCGGATATGAGCAGTTCTTC. Based on the CDR3 plus reference TRBV5-1 and TRBJ2-1, the full variable domain is KAGVTQTPRYLIKTRGQQVTLSCSPISGHRSVSWYQQTPGQGLQFLFEYFSETQRNKGNFPGRFSGRQFSNSRSEMNVSTLELGDSALYLCASSWTSGYEQFFGPGTRLTVL.

This clonotype was seen more than once but under ten times. The chain combines TRBV7-2 with TRBJ2-2; TRBD2 matches 7 bases. The CDR3 has 15 amino acids. Germline V gives CDR1 SGHTA, CDR2 FQGNSA. Trimming cost V 0 bases and J 4 bases; bases outside gene matches: 2. CDR3 sequence: CASSLAGGPTGELFF. CDR3 coding DNA: TGTGCCAGCAGCTTAGCGGGAGGGCCCACCGGGGAGCTGTTTTTT.

The table lists this clonotype with a few counts. V is TRBV5-4 and J is TRBJ1-1; no reliable D call. CDR3 length equals 13 residues. Trimming took off 4 bases at V and 6 bases at J, with 13 bases between the two ends. The V gene's germline CDR1 is SGHNT and CDR2 YYREEE (reference sequence). In DNA, the CDR3 is TGTGCCAGCAGCCTGCGACGCAGTCCTGAAGCTTTCTTT. Translating it yields CASSLRRSPEAFF.

This clonotype was recorded at least ten times. This chain links TRBV5-6 with TRBJ2-1, with 14 positions matching TRBD2. The CDR3 runs 15 residues. Germline V gene sequence: CDR1 SGHDT, CDR2 YYEEEE. V lost 5 bases and J lost 10; bases outside the gene matches: 8. CDR3 protein: CASSSTSGGAYEQFF. Here the CDR3 DNA reads TGTGCCAGCAGTTCGACTAGCGGGGGGGCATACGAGCAGTTCTTC.

This chain connects TRBV6-4 to TRBJ2-3; 8 bases fit TRBD2. Losses at the gene ends were 5 bases for V and 1 base for J; bases not matched to a gene: 5. CDR1 and CDR2 from the germline V gene are MRHNA and SNTAGT. The length of the CDR3 is 15 residues. CDR3 sequence (DNA): TGTGCCAGCAGTATCAGCGGGAGTGGCACAGATACGCAGTATTTT. Protein: CASSISGSGTDTQYF.

The chain links TRBV15 to TRBJ2-5; a weak D match, TRBD1 (6 bases). The germline V gene has CDR1 LNHNV and CDR2 YYDKDF (reference sequence). The CDR3 is 15 residues long. V lost 2 bases and J lost 5, with 15 bases in between. In DNA form, the CDR3 reads TGTGCCACCAGCAGATCCGTCGGACAGAAGGAGACCCAGTACTTC. It codes for CATSRSVGQKETQYF.

The count of this clonotype is one. Being one base from a much bigger clone, this may be a read error. The gene calls are TRBV7-6 and TRBJ2-1; TRBD2 might be the D (6 bases). Per the germline V gene, CDR1 is SGHVS and CDR2 is FNYEAQ. V lost 8 bases and J 7 bases, leaving 18 bases between the germline ends. CDR3 size: 14 residues. In DNA, the CDR3 is TGTGCCAGCGGGGCGGGAAGGCCGAAGAATGAGCAGTTCTTC. This translates into CASGAGRPKNEQFF.

This clonotype was seen more than once but under ten times. The V gene is TRBV7-2, the J gene TRBJ2-1, with no clear D. CDR3 size: 14 residues. V was trimmed by 1 base and J by 4 bases, leaving 8 bases between them. The V gene's germline CDR1 is SGHTA and CDR2 FQGNSA. This CDR3 is CASSLGSTYNEQFF. CDR3 bases: TGTGCCAGCAGCTTAGGTTCGACTTACAATGAGCAGTTCTTC.

The chain carries TRBV6-2 or TRBV6-3 and TRBJ1-1, with a possible D match to TRBD1 (6 bases). Trimming removed 2 bases from V and 0 bases from J, with 16 bases in between. The CDR3 is made up of 17 amino acids. Germline assignment: CDR1 MNHEY and CDR2 SVGEGT. CDR3 bases: TGTGCCAGCAGTTACCCCCCTTCTGGGACATTGAACACTGAAGCTTTCTTT. Amino acids: CASSYPPSGTLNTEAFF.

The CDR3 DNA follows: TGTGCCAGCAACTACGCGGATACAGATACGCAGTATTTT. Translated, it gives CASNYADTDTQYF. This sequence joins TRBV6-1 and TRBJ2-3; D call uncertain. CDR3 length: 13 residues. V was pared by 7 bases and J by 3 bases, with 11 bases between. Germline CDR1 is MNHNS and CDR2 is SASEGT.

As concerns this clonotype: No conserved phenylalanine or tryptophan is present at the end of the CDR3, so a read error is the likely explanation. The genes are TRBV5-4 and TRBJ2-1; 7 positions agree with TRBD2. V lost 3 bases and J lost 4; bases outside the gene matches: 4. Germline V gene data show CDR1 as SGHNT and CDR2 as YYREEE (reference sequence). The CDR3 contains 14 residues. CDR3 DNA: TGTGCCAGCAGCTCCGCTAGCGGATACAATGAGCAGTTCTTG. Its translation is CASSSASGYNEQFL.

This clonotype came up a few times. The chain combines TRBV28 with TRBJ2-7; 12 positions match TRBD2. The V gene end was trimmed by 5 bases and the J gene end by 0 bases; junction bases not matched to a gene: 5. Per germline, CDR1 MDHEN and CDR2 SYDVKM. The CDR3 runs to 16 residues. The CDR3: CASSALLAGGSYEQYF. In DNA form, the CDR3 reads TGTGCCAGCAGTGCCTTACTAGCGGGAGGCTCCTACGAGCAGTACTTC.

The genes are TRBV28 and TRBJ2-7; D unclear. The V gene's germline CDR1 is MDHEN and CDR2 SYDVKM. This CDR3 spans 14 amino acids. V gave up 8 bases and J gave up 2 bases, with 16 bases separating them. This CDR3 reads CASVPTGRTYEQYF. In nucleotides, the CDR3 is TGTGCCAGCGTCCCTACTGGCAGAACCTACGAGCAGTACTTC.

This clonotype was seen only a few times. The chain links TRBV5-4 to TRBJ2-3; 11 bases line up with TRBD1. The CDR3 sequence is 16 residues long. V lost 3 bases and J lost 3; bases outside the gene matches: 6. The germline CDR1 and CDR2 sequences are SGHNT and YYREEE (reference sequence). CDR3 sequence (DNA): TGTGCCAGCAGCTCCGGACAGGGGGCACGAACAGATACGCAGTATTTT. This gives the protein CASSSGQGARTDTQYF.

This clonotype was observed a few times. Here the CDR3 DNA reads TGTGCCAGCAGCGATGCGGGGGGACTAAGGGAGCAGTACTTC. Translation gives CASSDAGGLREQYF. This chain joins TRBV7-8 and TRBJ2-7; 8 nucleotides agree with TRBD2. Germline CDR1 reads SGHVS; CDR2 reads FQNEAQ. This CDR3 comprises 14 residues. The V segment lost 5 bases and the J segment 7 bases; nucleotides outside the gene matches: 10.

This sequence joins TRBV6-1 and TRBJ1-1; D gene unclear. Germline V gene data show CDR1 as MNHNS and CDR2 as SASEGT. This CDR3 comprises 12 residues. V was shortened by 1 base and J by 5 bases, with 5 bases between the two germline ends. Written as DNA, the CDR3 is TGTGCCAGCAGTGAAGGTTTAACTGAAGCTTTCTTT. Translation: CASSEGLTEAFF.

The genes are TRBV27 and TRBJ2-7; D unresolved. The CDR3 consists of 12 residues. V was shortened by 6 bases and J by 1 base, with 7 bases between the two germline ends. CDR1 MNHEY and CDR2 SMNVEV come from the germline V gene (reference sequence). This CDR3 is CASSPGSYEQYF. CDR3 coding DNA: TGTGCCAGCAGCCCCGGGTCCTACGAGCAGTACTTC.

This clonotype was recorded a few times. The rearrangement links TRBV12-3 or TRBV12-4 to TRBJ2-2; D is possibly TRBD1 (6 bases). The germline V and J ends were trimmed by 3 bases and 1 base, with 9 bases remaining between them. The CDR3 is 15 residues long. CDR3 bases: TGTGCCAGCAGTTTTTACAGGGAGAACACCGGGGAGCTGTTTTTT. This translates into CASSFYRENTGELFF.

V gene TRBV7-8 combines with J gene TRBJ1-6; D gene uncertain. Germline V gives CDR1 SGHVS, CDR2 FQNEAQ. Trimming took off 5 bases at V and 0 bases at J, with 14 bases between the two ends. The CDR3 loop spans 17 amino acids. As DNA, the CDR3 is TGTGCCAGCAGCCTGGACCTACTTAGCTCCTATAATTCACCCCTCCACTTT. Translating it yields CASSLDLLSSYNSPLHF.

The chain uses TRBV7-2 and TRBJ2-2; no definite D call. The length of the CDR3 is 15 residues. V gave up 1 base and J gave up 4 bases, with 10 bases separating them. Germline lookup yields CDR1 SGHTA and CDR2 FQGNSA. The CDR3 protein is CASSLDLPSTGELFF. The DNA for the CDR3 is TGTGCCAGCAGCTTAGACCTTCCCAGCACCGGGGAGCTGTTTTTT. Combining the CDR3 with reference TRBV7-2 and TRBJ2-2 gives the whole variable domain GAGVSQSPSNKVTEKGKDVELRCDPISGHTALYWYRQSLGQGLEFLIYFQGNSAPDKSGLPSDRFSAERTGGSVSTLTIQRTQQEDSAVYLCASSLDLPSTGELFFGEGSRLTVL.

At least ten counts were recorded for this clonotype. The chain has TRBV10-3 and TRBJ2-1; tentative D call: TRBD2 (5 bases). V lost 8 bases and J lost 4, with 12 bases in between. Germline loops: CDR1 ENHRY, CDR2 SYGVKD. There are 13 residues in the CDR3. CDR3 nucleotide sequence: TGTGCCATCTCTAGGACTGCTTACAATGAGCAGTTCTTC. Amino acid sequence: CAISRTAYNEQFF.

There are a few counts of this clonotype. Because it lacks the conserved phenylalanine or tryptophan at the end, this CDR3 is likely a read error. This chain joins TRBV4-3 and TRBJ1-4, with 9 bases that match TRBD1. Per germline, CDR1 LGHNA and CDR2 YSLEER. CDR3 size: 16 residues. The trim removed 2 bases at V and 8 bases at J, leaving 9 bases unmatched. The CDR3 nucleotides read TGCGCCAGCAGCCAAACCTTGACAGGGGGAGGAGAAAAACTGTTTTCT. It encodes CASSQTLTGGGEKLFS.